These 12 T cell receptor beta chains came from one sample sequenced in a study of PD-1 blockade in classical Hodgkin lymphoma. Brentuximab vedotin exposure varied, and every patient relapsed after autologous stem cell transplantation. From thawed PBMCs, CD8+ T cells were isolated by magnetic negative selection. The method was immunoSEQ multiplex PCR; TCRdb's version includes in-frame clones alone and lacks a portion of them. Of about 8,200 clones in the sample, just over 85% were seen once. Specimen: CD8+ T cells from blood, collected at baseline. These receptors all come from a human donor with classical Hodgkin lymphoma.

This chain uses TRBV20-1 with TRBJ2-7; no clear D. The CDR3 extends over 11 amino acids. V gave up 5 bases and J gave up 2 bases, with 7 bases separating them. Germline loops: CDR1 DFQATT, CDR2 SNEGSKA (reference sequence). The CDR3 coding sequence is TGCAGTGCTGGTCACACCTACGAGCAGTACTTC. Its translation: CSAGHTYEQYF.

The genes are TRBV28 and TRBJ1-4; D unresolved. This CDR3 contains 17 residues. Trimming pared 3 bases from V and 0 bases from J, leaving 14 bases between. Germline CDR1 reads MDHEN; CDR2 reads SYDVKM. Here the CDR3 DNA reads TGTGCCAGCAGTTTTAGTCAGGTGGAGTCAACTAATGAAAAACTGTTTTTT. This translates into CASSFSQVESTNEKLFF. Using reference TRBV28 and TRBJ1-4 for the parts outside the CDR3, the full variable domain is DVKVTQSSRYLVKRTGEKVFLECVQDMDHENMFWYRQDPGLGLRLIYFSYDVKMKEKGDIPEGYSVSREKKERFSLILESASTNQTSMYLCASSFSQVESTNEKLFFGSGTQLSVL.

The V and J genes are TRBV6-4 and TRBJ2-1; 12 bases are shared with TRBD2. Germline V gene sequence: CDR1 MRHNA, CDR2 SNTAGT. CDR3 length: 13 amino acids. J was trimmed by 9 bases and V by 6 bases; bases with no gene match: 3. CDR3 sequence (DNA): TGTGCCAGCAGACTAGCGGGGGGTCTTGAGCAGTTCTTC. Its translation is CASRLAGGLEQFF.

CDR3 loop: CASSLAGRTTRDSGYTF. The CDR3 DNA is TGTGCCAGCAGCTTAGCGGGCAGGACAACCAGGGACAGTGGCTACACCTTC. V and J are TRBV13 and TRBJ1-2; 7 bases fit TRBD1. This CDR3 is 17 amino acids long. Germline-derived CDR1 and CDR2 are PRHDT and FYEKMQ (reference sequence). V dropped 1 base and J dropped 7; count of bases not matched to a gene: 15.

V usage is TRBV7-3 and J usage is TRBJ2-1; no firm D call. The V gene's germline CDR1 is SGHTA and CDR2 FQGTGA. This CDR3 has 18 residues. Between the trimmed V and J ends, which lost 5 bases and 8 bases, there was a span of 28 bases. This CDR3 is CASSPFSFVAKRVDEQFF. In nucleotides, the CDR3 is TGTGCCAGCAGCCCTTTCTCCTTTGTGGCCAAAAGGGTCGATGAGCAGTTCTTC.

The rearrangement joins TRBV11-2 to TRBJ2-7; no reliable D call. The CDR3 has 16 amino acids. The germline V gene encodes CDR1 SGHAT and CDR2 FQNNGV. Trimming took 0 bases from V and 1 from J, leaving 13 bases between them. CDR3 in amino acids: CASSLDQQAVSYEQYF. CDR3 DNA: TGTGCCAGCAGCTTAGATCAGCAGGCCGTATCCTACGAGCAGTACTTC.

This clone was detected only once. The rearrangement joins TRBV9 to TRBJ1-4, with no clear D. The CDR3 covers 13 residues. The V gene's germline CDR1 is SGDLS and CDR2 YYNGEE. V dropped 7 bases and J dropped 4 bases, with 11 bases sitting between them. Here the CDR3 reads CASQREINEKLFF. The DNA for the CDR3 is TGTGCCAGCCAACGGGAGATTAATGAAAAACTGTTTTTT.

The genes are TRBV27 and TRBJ2-1; D unresolved. The V gene lost 5 bases and the J gene lost 6 bases, with 11 bases spanning the gap. The CDR3 covers 13 residues. CDR1 is MNHEY and CDR2 is SMNVEV in the germline V gene (reference sequence). The DNA of the CDR3 is TGTGCCAGCAGTCCCGGACCCGGCAATGAGCAGTTCTTC. It translates to CASSPGPGNEQFF.

The V call is TRBV19, the J call TRBJ2-5; 9 nucleotides align to TRBD1. V lost 5 bases and J lost 5; bases outside the gene matches: 15. From germline, CDR1 is LNHDA and CDR2 SQIVND (reference sequence). The CDR3 has 17 residues. CDR3 residues: CASSAPGQGLPGETQYF. The CDR3 DNA follows: TGTGCCAGTAGTGCGCCGGGACAGGGACTGCCAGGGGAGACCCAGTACTTC.

This chain joins TRBV19 and TRBJ1-4, with TRBD1 matching 11 bases. With V trimmed by 4 bases and J by 2 bases, 6 bases remained unmatched. CDR1 LNHDA and CDR2 SQIVND come from the germline V gene (reference sequence). The CDR3 is 17 amino acids. The DNA for the CDR3 is TGTGCCAGTAGTACCCGGACAGGGGGCGTTACTAATGAAAAACTGTTTTTT. It yields the protein CASSTRTGGVTNEKLFF.

The V call is TRBV29-1, the J call TRBJ2-7; tentative D call: TRBD1 (6 bases). The CDR3 contains 16 residues. The germline CDR1 and CDR2 sequences are SQVTM and ANQGSEA. Trimming cost V 0 bases and J 3 bases, with 18 bases left between them. The CDR3 nucleotides read TGCAGCGTTGAAGACCCCTTGACAGGTTCAGGCTACGAGCAGTACTTC. Encoded protein: CSVEDPLTGSGYEQYF.

The J gene is TRBJ1-5, the V gene TRBV5-5, with a tentative D call TRBD1 (6 bases). The germline V gene has CDR1 SGHKS and CDR2 YYEKEE (reference sequence). This CDR3 has 16 amino acids. Trimming pared 4 bases from V and 1 base from J, leaving 15 bases between. Here the CDR3 DNA reads TGTGCCAGCAGCGTCAACGGGGGGCCGAGCAATCAGCCCCAGCATTTT. This translates into CASSVNGGPSNQPQHF.